This TCR beta chain was observed in a study of tumor and adjacent non-tumor tissue in lung cancer. On the study more broadly: On average, productive TCRbeta reads reached roughly 3.9 million per sample.

Three rounds of nested PCR, following a modified ARM-PCR protocol, produced the TCRbeta library. MiXCR, applied by TCRdb to the multiplex PCR reads, yields one record per CDR3 protein. The sample lists some 73,000 distinct CDR3 sequences; around 80% were seen once. The length of the CDR3 is 16 residues. Germline assignment: CDR1 SGHAT and CDR2 FQNNGV. Trimming pared 7 bases from V and 3 bases from J, leaving 22 bases between. The template was RNA from unsorted bulk tissue. The normal lung tissue was taken more than 3 cm from the tumor edge. The sequenced sample was distant non-tumor lung tissue. The V call is TRBV11-2, the J call TRBJ2-7, with a possible D match to TRBD1 (6 bases). The TCR was taken from a man between 60 and 70 years old with non-small cell lung cancer. The CDR3 DNA is TGTGCCAGCATCTCGAGGACAACAGGGAGTGTCTACGAGCAGTACTTC. This gives the protein CASISRTTGSVYEQYF.